Each of the 5 T cell receptor beta chains below was sequenced from the same sample in a study of CD8 T cells in Susac syndrome (dated by TCRdb to the late 2010s). The library came from the immunoSEQ multiplex PCR assay. RNA was extracted using the RNeasy kit, and about 0.5 to 1 ug of the RNA was reverse transcribed with random hexamers. The raw public reads went through TCRdb reprocessing: fastp at Q25, MiXCR clone calling, in-frame beta chains kept. Rows matching on CDR3 protein sequence are summarized as one entry with the most common DNA and genes. In all, the sample holds around 150,000 distinct CDR3 sequences, and approximately 96% of those were seen once. The ten largest make up about 0.08% of the sample. Sequencing input: CD4+ T cells from PBMCs. The source is a human donor with Susac syndrome.

This clonotype was recorded once. J is TRBJ1-2 and V is TRBV9; D perhaps matches TRBD1 (5 bases). Trimming pared 0 bases from V and 7 bases from J, leaving 10 bases between. The CDR3 contains 13 residues. Germline lookup yields CDR1 SGDLS and CDR2 YYNGEE. The CDR3 DNA reads as TGTGCCAGCAGCGTAGATCGGCAGGGTGGCTACACCTTC. Protein: CASSVDRQGGYTF.

J is TRBJ2-5 and V is TRBV4-2, with 9 bases aligning to TRBD2. The junction had 10 bases not matched to a gene; V was cut back by 4 bases and J by 4 bases. The germline gives CDR1 LGHNA, CDR2 YNFKEQ. The CDR3 extends over 16 amino acids. In nucleotides, the CDR3 is TGTGCCAGCAGCCCGGGGCCTAGCGGGAAACGAGAGACCCAGTACTTC. Residues: CASSPGPSGKRETQYF.

V gene TRBV20-1 combines with J gene TRBJ2-2, with D possibly being TRBD1 or TRBD2 (5 bases each). Germline V lookup: CDR1 DFQATT, CDR2 SNEGSKA (reference sequence). The CDR3 extends over 15 amino acids. Trimming cost V 6 bases and J 0 bases, with 14 bases left between them. CDR3 nucleotides: TGCAGTGCCCCCCCCCGGGGCCCGAACACCGGGGAGCTGTTTTTT. It encodes CSAPPRGPNTGELFF.

V is TRBV18 and J is TRBJ2-1; D is unresolved. The CDR3 totals 14 residues. Trimming cost V 3 bases and J 3 bases, with 9 bases left between them. The germline gives CDR1 KGHSH, CDR2 LQKENI. The CDR3 spells CASSPGRYYNEQFF. CDR3 nucleotides: TGTGCCAGCTCACCTGGACGGTACTACAATGAGCAGTTCTTC.

V gene TRBV2 combines with J gene TRBJ1-1, with 7 bases identical to TRBD1. J gave up 10 bases and V 8 bases, and 7 bases lay outside the gene matches. CDR3 length: 11 amino acids. Germline lookup yields CDR1 SNHLY and CDR2 FYNNEI. The CDR3 loop reads CASRRTGLAFF. The CDR3 coding sequence is TGTGCCAGCCGTAGGACAGGCCTAGCTTTCTTT. Full variable domain (rest looked up from reference TRBV2 and TRBJ1-1): EPEVTQTPSHQVTQMGQEVILRCVPISNHLYFYWYRQILGQKVEFLVSFYNNEISEKSEIFDDQFSVERPDGSNFTLKIRSTKLEDSAMYFCASRRTGLAFFGQGTRLTVV.